This TCR beta chain was found in a study of cytomegalovirus exposure and HLA in healthy donors. The length of the CDR3 is 12 residues. The V end was cut by 1 base, the J end by 8 bases, with 9 bases between. Germline V gives CDR1 LGHNA, CDR2 YNFKEQ. In the PCR, 60 Vbeta and 13 Jbeta primers were used. This table comes from immunoSEQ multiplex PCR, and its TCRdb copy is limited to in-frame clones, with some not included. The sample shows approximately 52,000 clones, over 55% of them seen only once. A note on this clone: Its specificity is unknown.

Points from the study as a whole: Specificity of a few CMV-associated chains for CMV antigens was verified in vitro.

Sequenced material: PBMCs. The rearrangement links TRBV4-2 to TRBJ2-7, with D maybe TRBD1 (5 bases). The sequence was obtained from a man in his forties or fifties in good health and CMV-seropositive. CDR3 sequence reads: CASSQALGQQYF. CDR3 DNA: TGTGCCAGCAGCCAAGCGCTGGGGCAGCAGTACTTC.